The TCR beta chain under discussion was sequenced for a study of cytomegalovirus exposure and HLA in healthy donors. Each donor was nominally healthy when sampled (though unrecorded immune exposures were likely). The germline V gene has CDR1 SGHTA and CDR2 FQGTGA. The CDR3 is made up of 13 amino acids. The ends were cut back, 2 bases at V and 5 bases at J, with 10 bases in the middle. 60 Vbeta and 13 Jbeta primers were used in PCR. Some clones are missing from TCRdb's copy, which holds only in-frame ones; the method was immunoSEQ multiplex PCR. This table holds 70,000 to 100,000 clones, under 80% found once. Findings and caveats of the study: Per a later analysis, about 15,000 TCR beta sequences showed association with HLA alleles at 0.05 false discovery rate. In a later analysis, V- and J-gene trimming of beta chains associated with a DCLRE1C missense variant, replicated independently. Based on reports, TCR beta sequences accurately predicted HLA-A and HLA-B alleles for most subjects.

Concerning this clone itself: Antigen unknown.

This TCR was recovered from a woman aged 50 to 60 in good health and CMV-seropositive. The specimen sequenced was PBMCs. The chain uses TRBV7-3 and TRBJ2-7; D is perhaps TRBD2 (6 bases). In DNA form, the CDR3 reads TGTGCCAGCAGCTTATCACTAGCCAACGAGCAGTACTTC. Its translation is CASSLSLANEQYF.